The 32 T cell receptor beta chains in this list originate from one sample, sequenced in a study of shared clonotypes between healthy human individuals. The repertoire was sequenced with immunoSEQ multiplex PCR; TCRdb's copy has only in-frame clones and lacks some. Of over a million clones listed, around 97% are singletons. The sequencing sample was made of naive CD4+ T cells sorted from blood. The sample's subset: CD45RA+ positively selected. Receptors were obtained from a man between 25 and 39 years old in good health.

Points on this clone: This sample includes further DNA sequences coding for the same CDR3. This rearrangement joins TRBV5-1 to TRBJ2-7; the D call may be TRBD1 or TRBD2 (5 bases each). Germline CDR1 is SGHRS and CDR2 is YFSETQ. V was shortened by 2 bases and J by 1 base, with 7 bases between the two germline ends. This CDR3 contains 13 residues. CDR3 nucleotides: TGCGCCAGCAGCTTCGGGGCATCCTACGAGCAGTACTTC. It is translated as CASSFGASYEQYF.

The chain combines TRBV28 with TRBJ1-2; D is unclear. In germline, CDR1 is MDHEN, CDR2 SYDVKM. With 0 bases removed from V and 8 bases from J, the gap between germline ends came to 13 bases. The CDR3 extends over 14 amino acids. The CDR3 sequence: CASSLWRAVGGYTF. CDR3 DNA: TGTGCCAGCAGTTTATGGAGGGCCGTAGGGGGCTACACCTTC.

V and J are TRBV28 and TRBJ2-3; D is possibly TRBD1 or TRBD2 (6 bases each). The CDR3 has 15 residues. Germline V gene lookup returns CDR1 MDHEN and CDR2 SYDVKM. V dropped 11 bases and J dropped 2 bases, with 20 bases sitting between them. CDR3 in amino acids: CASRRGGPPTDTQYF. The CDR3 DNA sequence: TGTGCCTCCCGTAGAGGGGGGCCCCCCACAGATACGCAGTATTTT. Supplemented by reference TRBV28 and TRBJ2-3, the full variable domain reads DVKVTQSSRYLVKRTGEKVFLECVQDMDHENMFWYRQDPGLGLRLIYFSYDVKMKEKGDIPEGYSVSREKKERFSLILESASTNQTSMYLCASRRGGPPTDTQYFGPGTRLTVL.

The chain recombines TRBV7-6 with TRBJ1-1; 9 nucleotides agree with TRBD1. The length of the CDR3 is 19 residues. Germline assignment: CDR1 SGHVS and CDR2 FNYEAQ. J gave up 5 bases and V 0 bases, and 16 bases lay outside the gene matches. DNA for the CDR3: TGTGCCAGCAGCTTAGCGGGGGACGGCTGGGACAGGGCGAGGACTGAAGCTTTCTTT. Residues: CASSLAGDGWDRARTEAFF.

This chain uses TRBV5-4 with TRBJ2-7, with TRBD2 identical over 8 bases. Germline V CDR1 and CDR2: SGHNT, YYREEE (reference sequence). The CDR3 totals 15 residues. Trimming removed 0 bases from V and 5 bases from J; junction bases left unmatched: 7. Written as DNA, the CDR3 is TGTGCCAGCAGCTTGGTCGGGAGGGCCACAGACGAGCAGTACTTC. This sequence encodes CASSLVGRATDEQYF.

The chain joins TRBV25-1 to TRBJ2-7; D is uncertain. Germline V gives CDR1 MGHDK, CDR2 SYGVNS. The CDR3 consists of 13 residues. V gave up 0 bases and J gave up 4 bases, with 7 bases separating them. The CDR3 DNA reads as TGTGCCAGCAGTGAATATAAGAGTTACGAGCAGTACTTC. Protein: CASSEYKSYEQYF.

The chain combines TRBV29-1 with TRBJ2-5; D remains unclear. The CDR3 runs 12 residues. Trimming pared 5 bases from V and 1 base from J, leaving 8 bases between. CDR1 and CDR2 from the germline V gene are SQVTM and ANQGSEA. The CDR3 region is CSVHGPQETQYF. The CDR3 DNA reads as TGCAGCGTTCATGGCCCCCAAGAGACCCAGTACTTC.

The rearrangement links TRBV14 to TRBJ2-3; 9 positions agree with TRBD2. Germline V gene sequence: CDR1 SGHDN, CDR2 FVKESK. V dropped 3 bases and J dropped 0; count of bases not matched to a gene: 4. The CDR3 is 16 residues long. The CDR3 DNA is TGTGCCAGCAGCCAGATAGCGGGGGCTAGCACAGATACGCAGTATTTT. This encodes CASSQIAGASTDTQYF. Using reference TRBV14 and TRBJ2-3 for the parts outside the CDR3, the full variable domain is EAGVTQFPSHSVIEKGQTVTLRCDPISGHDNLYWYRRVMGKEIKFLLHFVKESKQDESGMPNNRFLAERTGGTYSTLKVQPAELEDSGVYFCASSQIAGASTDTQYFGPGTRLTVL.

With respect to this clone: The same CDR3 arises from other DNA sequences in this sample as well. This chain uses TRBV28 with TRBJ2-7, with D unresolved. The V gene lost 3 bases and the J gene lost 0 bases, with 9 bases spanning the gap. The germline V gene encodes CDR1 MDHEN and CDR2 SYDVKM. This CDR3 is built from 14 residues. CDR3 bases: TGTGCCAGCAGTTTTTCCAGGAGCTCCTACGAGCAGTACTTC. The encoded protein is CASSFSRSSYEQYF.

V gene TRBV5-1 combines with J gene TRBJ1-1; 7 positions match TRBD1. This CDR3 has 16 amino acids. The V gene end was trimmed by 4 bases and the J gene end by 0 bases; junction bases not matched to a gene: 9. Germline-derived CDR1 and CDR2 are SGHRS and YFSETQ. The CDR3 DNA is TGCGCCAGCAGCCCATCTACAGGGGCCCTGAACACTGAAGCTTTCTTT. This encodes CASSPSTGALNTEAFF. Full variable domain (rest looked up from reference TRBV5-1 and TRBJ1-1): KAGVTQTPRYLIKTRGQQVTLSCSPISGHRSVSWYQQTPGQGLQFLFEYFSETQRNKGNFPGRFSGRQFSNSRSEMNVSTLELGDSALYLCASSPSTGALNTEAFFGQGTRLTVV.

The chain links TRBV5-1 to TRBJ2-7; D is unresolved. Trimming stripped 2 bases from V and 4 bases from J, with 13 bases between. The CDR3 totals 14 residues. Germline assignment: CDR1 SGHRS and CDR2 YFSETQ. CDR3 DNA sequence: TGCGCCAGCAGCTTACCCGACGGTCCGTACGAGCAGTACTTC. It translates to CASSLPDGPYEQYF.

The rearrangement joins TRBV25-1 to TRBJ2-5, with a tentative D call TRBD1 (5 bases). V lost 2 bases and J 4 bases, leaving 14 bases between the germline ends. The germline V gene encodes CDR1 MGHDK and CDR2 SYGVNS. The CDR3 extends over 15 amino acids. The CDR3 region is CASSEGRAVTETQYF. As DNA, the CDR3 is TGTGCCAGCAGTGAAGGCAGGGCTGTAACAGAGACCCAGTACTTC.

The chain is built from TRBV25-1 and TRBJ1-4, with D maybe TRBD1 (5 bases). This CDR3 comprises 13 residues. With 2 bases removed from V and 8 bases from J, the gap between germline ends came to 9 bases. The germline V gene has CDR1 MGHDK and CDR2 SYGVNS. CDR3 residues: CASSEGAREKLFF. The CDR3 DNA follows: TGTGCCAGCAGTGAAGGGGCCCGGGAAAAACTGTTTTTT.

The chain recombines TRBV9 with TRBJ2-2; perhaps D is TRBD1 or TRBD2 (5 bases each). Germline V gene data show CDR1 as SGDLS and CDR2 as YYNGEE. Trimming removed 0 bases from V and 2 bases from J, with 14 bases in between. The CDR3 consists of 17 residues. The CDR3 nucleotides read TGTGCCAGCAGCGTAGTAAGTCGTGGGGGTAACACCGGGGAGCTGTTTTTT. It translates to CASSVVSRGGNTGELFF.

V is TRBV6-1 and J is TRBJ1-5; D gene ambiguous. Germline V gene data show CDR1 as MNHNS and CDR2 as SASEGT. Deletions cut 9 bases from V and 0 bases from J, with 15 bases between. This CDR3 has 15 amino acids. CDR3 in DNA: TGTGCCAGTCGTTTCTCGGGAAATAGCAATCAGCCCCAGCATTTT. Translating gives CASRFSGNSNQPQHF.

V is TRBV9 and J is TRBJ1-2; D gene uncertain. Germline V lookup: CDR1 SGDLS, CDR2 YYNGEE. Trimming took off 3 bases at V and 7 bases at J, with 13 bases between the two ends. This CDR3 has 13 amino acids. The DNA for the CDR3 is TGTGCCAGCAGCGCGTTTGGAAAGAGTGGCTACACCTTC. As protein: CASSAFGKSGYTF.

V and J are TRBV28 and TRBJ2-1; TRBD2 aligns across 10 bases. The CDR3 totals 14 residues. V lost 7 bases, J lost 7 bases, and 7 bases stayed unmatched. Germline lookup yields CDR1 MDHEN and CDR2 SYDVKM. CDR3 DNA: TGTGCCAGCAACCTAGCGGGAGTTTTTAATGAGCAGTTCTTC. This encodes CASNLAGVFNEQFF.

This clone has a single count. The CDR3 reads CASSADPVRYEQYF. The DNA for the CDR3 is TGTGCCAGCAGCGCCGACCCAGTAAGATACGAGCAGTACTTC. The chain has TRBV9 and TRBJ2-7; D ambiguous. The CDR3 loop spans 14 amino acids. V gave up 3 bases and J gave up 4 bases, with 14 bases separating them. Germline CDR1 reads SGDLS; CDR2 reads YYNGEE.

Concerning this clone itself: The same CDR3 also results from other DNA sequences found in this sample. V usage is TRBV5-1 and J usage is TRBJ2-7; D is unclear. The CDR3 totals 14 residues. V shed 0 bases and J shed 0 bases, with 7 bases lying between them. CDR1 is SGHRS, CDR2 YFSETQ, per germline. The CDR3 nucleotides are TGCGCCAGCAGCTTGGAAGGGTCCTCCTACGAGCAGTACTTC. Its protein product is CASSLEGSSYEQYF.

In its sample, this clone was seen once. The chain couples TRBV28 to TRBJ2-1; TRBD2 matches 8 bases. Germline CDR1 MDHEN, CDR2 SYDVKM. Trimming removed 2 bases from V and 5 bases from J; junction bases left unmatched: 8. CDR3 size: 16 residues. In DNA, the CDR3 is TGTGCCAGCAGTTTACAGGGTAGCGGGAAAAACAATGAGCAGTTCTTC. Encoded protein: CASSLQGSGKNNEQFF.

The chain employs TRBV27 and TRBJ2-7; 8 positions agree with TRBD2. V was clipped by 2 bases and J by 4 bases; unmatched bases: 13. Germline-derived CDR1 and CDR2 are MNHEY and SMNVEV (reference sequence). The CDR3 has 17 amino acids. This chain's CDR3 is CASSLGGTAGGTYEQYF. CDR3 coding DNA: TGTGCCAGCAGTTTAGGAGGTACGGCGGGAGGTACGTACGAGCAGTACTTC.

This clone was observed once. CDR3 residues: CASSRNRGVSYNEQFF. The DNA for the CDR3 is TGTGCCAGCAGCAGAAACAGGGGCGTTAGCTACAATGAGCAGTTCTTC. V usage is TRBV7-9 and J usage is TRBJ2-1; 7 nucleotides agree with TRBD1. Germline CDR1 SEHNR, CDR2 FQNEAQ (reference sequence). With 5 bases clipped from V and 3 bases from J, the junction kept 10 bases outside the gene matches. This CDR3 has 16 amino acids.

The chain is built from TRBV7-3 and TRBJ2-1; TRBD2 matches 10 bases. V lost 6 bases, J lost 9 bases, and 5 bases stayed unmatched. This CDR3 has 13 residues. Germline CDR1 SGHTA, CDR2 FQGTGA. The CDR3 nucleotides are TGTGCCAGCAGTATACTAGCGGGATCTGAGCAGTTCTTC. Residues: CASSILAGSEQFF.

This chain connects TRBV6-1 to TRBJ1-1, with D possibly matching TRBD1 (6 bases). V was pared by 3 bases and J by 3 bases, with 11 bases between. This CDR3 has 14 amino acids. The germline V gene encodes CDR1 MNHNS and CDR2 SASEGT. CDR3 nucleotides: TGTGCCAGCAGTGACAGGGAGGGGGACACTGAAGCTTTCTTT. Encoded protein: CASSDREGDTEAFF.

The chain is built from TRBV5-1 and TRBJ2-2, with TRBD2 matching over 8 bases. The CDR3 extends over 16 amino acids. The germline CDR1 and CDR2 sequences are SGHRS and YFSETQ. J lost 1 base, V lost 2 bases, and 4 bases had no gene match. CDR3 nucleotides: TGCGCCAGCAGCTTAACTAGCGGATTGAACACCGGGGAGCTGTTTTTT. Translating gives CASSLTSGLNTGELFF.

This chain joins TRBV6-5 and TRBJ2-7, with D perhaps being TRBD1 or TRBD2 (5 bases each). Germline values: CDR1 MNHEY, CDR2 SVGAGI. Trimming pared 6 bases from V and 4 bases from J, leaving 16 bases between. The CDR3 extends over 14 amino acids. CDR3 region: CASRVGPGIYEQYF. CDR3 bases: TGTGCCAGCAGGGTGGGACCTGGGATATACGAGCAGTACTTC.

This chain connects TRBV13 to TRBJ2-7; TRBD1 agrees at 8 bases. With 6 bases clipped from V and 1 base from J, the junction kept 5 bases outside the gene matches. CDR1 PRHDT and CDR2 FYEKMQ come from the germline V gene (reference sequence). The CDR3 covers 14 residues. This CDR3 reads CASRTGGTSYEQYF. The DNA of the CDR3 is TGTGCCAGCAGAACAGGGGGGACATCCTACGAGCAGTACTTC.

This clone was recorded once. The chain uses TRBV6-1 and TRBJ2-1, with D possibly TRBD2 on 5 matching bases. The V end was cut by 4 bases, the J end by 0 bases, with 10 bases between. Per the germline V gene, CDR1 is MNHNS and CDR2 is SASEGT. CDR3 length: 15 residues. CDR3 nucleotide sequence: TGTGCCAGCAGTGCCGGGGTTAGCTCCTACAATGAGCAGTTCTTC. Protein: CASSAGVSSYNEQFF.

A note on this clone: The identical CDR3 is also encoded by other nucleotide sequences in the sample. The chain is built from TRBV11-2 and TRBJ2-7; tentatively, D is TRBD2 (6 bases). This CDR3 has 14 amino acids. Germline assignment: CDR1 SGHAT and CDR2 FQNNGV. Trimming shortened V by 1 base and J by 4 bases, and 11 bases separated the two germline ends. The CDR3 sequence is CASSLAGEVYEQYF. CDR3 DNA: TGTGCCAGCAGCTTAGCGGGGGAAGTGTACGAGCAGTACTTC.

The CDR3 spells CASRLLVYDEQFF. In DNA, the CDR3 is TGTGCCAGCAGGTTGCTTGTTTATGATGAGCAGTTCTTC. The J gene is TRBJ2-1, the V gene TRBV7-8, with unresolved D. V lost 6 bases, J lost 8 bases, and 14 bases lay in between. Germline V CDR1 and CDR2: SGHVS, FQNEAQ. The CDR3 is 13 residues long.

This clone was seen only once. The chain couples TRBV29-1 to TRBJ2-2, with 11 nucleotides matching TRBD1. Germline V gene sequence: CDR1 SQVTM, CDR2 ANQGSEA. J lost 3 bases, V lost 7 bases, and 4 bases had no gene match. The CDR3 has 14 amino acids. The CDR3 nucleotides are TGCAGCGGCGGGGGACAGGGGGACACCGGGGAGCTGTTTTTT. Residues: CSGGGQGDTGELFF.

V usage is TRBV6-6 and J usage is TRBJ1-2; D is undetermined. CDR3 length: 15 amino acids. Germline V gene data show CDR1 as MNHNY and CDR2 as SVGAGI (reference sequence). With 2 bases removed from V and 0 bases from J, the gap between germline ends came to 10 bases. The CDR3 nucleotides read TGTGCCAGCAGTTACGGACTGGGAGCTAACTATGGCTACACCTTC. Its protein product is CASSYGLGANYGYTF.